Listed below are T cell receptor beta chains from one sample, sequenced in a study of T cell responses to AZD1222 COVID-19 vaccine. Here immunoSEQ multiplex PCR was the method, and the copy in TCRdb shows in-frame clones only, minus some. The sample lists approximately 100,000 clones; approximately 86% were seen once. This specimen was peripheral blood, taken on day 0 of AZD1222 vaccination. These receptors were obtained from an adult in good health. Each CDR3 is given with its conserved first and last residue. A D gene is named only where the DNA matches it firmly. Size is omitted from some rows. Given values are once, few, many or a class for expanded clones.

>TRBJ1-2|-|-|TRBV11-1
TGTGCCAGCAGCCCGGGGGATAACTATGGCTACACCTTC
CASSPGDNYGYTF
>TRBJ2-1|once|-|TRBV7-9
TGTGCCAGCGAAGCTAGTGGCGGGAAGGACTACAATGAGCAGTTCTTC
CASEASGGKDYNEQFF
>TRBJ2-7|once|-|TRBV7-9
TGTGCCAGCAGCTTGGATAAGTGGTCCTACGAGCAGTACTTC
CASSLDKWSYEQYF
>TRBJ2-5|once|-|TRBV4-2
TGTGCCAGCAGCCAAGATTCGAGACTAGATGAGACCCAGTACTTC
CASSQDSRLDETQYF
>TRBJ1-1|-|-|TRBV6-2/TRBV6-3
TGTGCCAGCAGCGACTATGACAGGGAAGCTTTCTTT
CASSDYDREAFF
>TRBJ1-3|-|-|TRBV5-4
TGTGCCAGCAGCTCTGGGATCGGCTCTGGAAACACCATATATTTT
CASSSGIGSGNTIYF
>TRBJ2-2|-|-|TRBV11-2
TGTGCCAGCAGCTTAGAGAGGGGTTCCGGGGAGCTGTTTTTT
CASSLERGSGELFF
>TRBJ1-3|-|-|TRBV27
TGTGCCAGCAGTCTGAATGTTTACTCTGGAAACACCATATATTTT
CASSLNVYSGNTIYF
>TRBJ1-5|-|TRBD1|TRBV19
TGTGCCAGTTCCGCCAGGGGGCCCAATCAGCCCCAGCATTTT
CASSARGPNQPQHF
>TRBJ2-6|once|-|TRBV6-6
TGTGCCACCACGAGGGGCTCTGGGGCCAACGTCCTGACTTTC
CATTRGSGANVLTF
>TRBJ1-5|-|-|TRBV19
TGTGCCAGTAGTATTTGGCTTAATAGCAATCAGCCCCAGCATTTT
CASSIWLNSNQPQHF
>TRBJ2-7|-|-|TRBV18
TGTGCCAGCTCACCAGTGGACAAACCCTACGAGCAGTACTTC
CASSPVDKPYEQYF
>TRBJ2-3|-|TRBD2|TRBV5-4
TGTGCCAGCAGCCTCCGGTGGGGCGGGAGTTTCGCAGATACGCAGTATTTT
CASSLRWGGSFADTQYF
>TRBJ1-2|-|-|TRBV3-1/TRBV3-2
TGTGCCAGCAGCCACCTGGACGTTGGCTATGGCTACACCTTC
CASSHLDVGYGYTF
>TRBJ1-1|-|TRBD1|TRBV28
TGTGCCAGCAGTCGACCTAGACAGGGATCTGATACTGAAGCTTTCTTT
CASSRPRQGSDTEAFF
>TRBJ1-2|-|TRBD1|TRBV4-2
TGTGCCAGCAGCCAAGGGACAGGGCTTCTTCGGGATGGCTACACCTTC
CASSQGTGLLRDGYTF
>TRBJ1-4|-|TRBD1|TRBV18
TGTGCCAGCTCACCACAGGGAGGGACAGGTGAAAAACTGTTTTTT
CASSPQGGTGEKLFF
>TRBJ2-3|-|-|TRBV23-1
TGCGCCAGCAGTCAAAGGGGGGAACAGCGCACAGATACGCAGTATTTT
CASSQRGEQRTDTQYF
>TRBJ2-1|-|TRBD2|TRBV4-3
TGCGCCAGCAGCCAAGACCTAGCGGGAGGGGGTTCCTACAATGAGCAGTTCTTC
CASSQDLAGGGSYNEQFF
>TRBJ1-5|-|-|TRBV19
TGTGCCAGTCAGGAGGGGGGCAATCAGCCCCAGCATTTT
CASQEGGNQPQHF
>TRBJ2-5|-|-|TRBV11-2
TGTGCCAGCAGCTTAGGGCGAGGAGAGACCCAGTACTTC
CASSLGRGETQYF
>TRBJ2-3|-|TRBD2|TRBV7-3
TGTGCCAGCAGCCCCCGGGTAGCGGGAGCTACAGATACGCAGTATTTT
CASSPRVAGATDTQYF
>TRBJ2-7|once|-|TRBV6-5
TGTGCCAGCAGTTACGGGGGGCAGGATGAGCAGTACTTC
CASSYGGQDEQYF
>TRBJ2-7|-|-|TRBV12-3/TRBV12-4
TGTGCCAGCAGTTCTGACAGTTCTAACGAGCAGTACTTC
CASSSDSSNEQYF
>TRBJ2-6|-|-|TRBV4-3
TGCGCCAGCAGCCACGGACAGCTCTCTGGGGCCAACGTCCTGACTTTC
CASSHGQLSGANVLTF
>TRBJ2-3|-|-|TRBV4-3
TGCGCCAGCAGCCAAGATCGGAGCACAGATACGCAGTATTTT
CASSQDRSTDTQYF
>TRBJ1-4|-|-|TRBV27
TGTGCCAGCAGGACAAGCGGGGTTGAAAAACTGTTTTTT
CASRTSGVEKLFF
>TRBJ1-3|few|TRBD1|TRBV3-1/TRBV3-2
TGTGCCAGCAGCCAAGGGACAGGTCTTCACTCTGGAAACACCATATATTTT
CASSQGTGLHSGNTIYF
>TRBJ1-1|-|-|TRBV25-1
TGTGCCAGCATTAAAAGAGGGGCTCAGAACACTGAAGCTTTCTTT
CASIKRGAQNTEAFF
>TRBJ1-2|-|-|TRBV5-1
TGCGCCAGCAGCGGGGAGGCAGGGGCGGTTTCGCGAGGCTACACCTTC
CASSGEAGAVSRGYTF
>TRBJ1-5|-|-|TRBV14
TGTGCCAGCAGCCAAAGAAGGGATCAGCCCCAGCATTTT
CASSQRRDQPQHF
>TRBJ2-7|-|-|TRBV27
TGTGCCAGCAGTTCCCCCCGCGGGGAGCAGTACTTC
CASSSPRGEQYF
>TRBJ1-2|-|-|TRBV11-3
TGTGCCAGCAGCCCATCGGGACCTACGGTACCGGACTATGGCTACACCTTC
CASSPSGPTVPDYGYTF
>TRBJ2-1|-|-|TRBV5-1
TGCGCCAGCAGCTTGGAGGCCAGACGGAAAAATGAGCAGTTCTTC
CASSLEARRKNEQFF
>TRBJ1-1|-|TRBD1|TRBV27
TGTGCCAGCAGTTTACGACTCCCGGGACAGGGGTTGAACACTGAAGCTTTCTTT
CASSLRLPGQGLNTEAFF
>TRBJ2-7|-|-|TRBV6-5
TGTGCCAGCCAGGGGGGGAGTATCCACGAGCAGTACTTC
CASQGGSIHEQYF
>TRBJ2-7|-|TRBD2|TRBV25-1
TGTGCCAGCAGTTCAATCCTAGCGGGACACACTACGTCCGAGCAGTACTTC
CASSSILAGHTTSEQYF
>TRBJ1-2|-|-|TRBV19
TGTGCCAGTAGTATTAGGGGGGCGAAGAGGTCCTATGGCTACACCTTC
CASSIRGAKRSYGYTF
>TRBJ1-2|-|-|TRBV20-1
TGCAGTGCTACGGAGAACTATGGCTACACCTTC
CSATENYGYTF
>TRBJ2-1|-|-|TRBV28
TGTGCCAGCAGTTTATCCCTCGGGCGCGCCCTATCCTACAATGAGCAGTTCTTC
CASSLSLGRALSYNEQFF
>TRBJ1-1|-|-|TRBV6-6
TGTGCCAGCAGTTACTCTCCGGGAAGTGAAGCTTTCTTT
CASSYSPGSEAFF
>TRBJ1-3|-|-|TRBV9
TGTGCCAGCAGCGTTTTTTCAAGTGGAAACACCATATATTTT
CASSVFSSGNTIYF